The clone carrying this T cell receptor (beta chain) came up many times. Its antigen is not identified. This entry comes from a study of post-analysis software for immune sequencing data. Whole-study context: Clinical courses comprised relapsing-remitting, secondary progressive and progressive-relapsing multiple sclerosis. Whole-study results and caveats: A significant reduction in normalized Chao1 diversity was observed in multiple sclerosis patients versus controls. Samples prepared in the same batch strongly co-clustered by F measure.

TCR beta cDNA libraries had unique molecular identifiers. Some 500,000 cDNA molecules were obtained per 1 to 10 million input T cells. MiXCR, run by TCRdb on the PCR reads, gives a single entry per CDR3 protein. The sample carries 380,000 or so distinct CDR3 sequences, about a third recorded once. The sequenced material came from blood. The source is a girl aged 5 to 17 with multiple sclerosis.

This CDR3 reads CASSLTGDYGYTF. CDR3 bases: TGTGCCAGCAGTTTAACGGGGGACTATGGCTACACCTTC. The chain recombines TRBV27 with TRBJ1-2; a weak D match, TRBD1 (5 bases). This CDR3 spans 13 amino acids. CDR1 and CDR2 from the germline V gene are MNHEY and SMNVEV (reference sequence). V dropped 2 bases and J dropped 3 bases, with 7 bases sitting between them.